This T cell receptor (beta chain) was observed in a study of long-term antiretroviral therapy in people with HIV. This clone has a single count. Survey-level resolution applied to immunoSEQ assay v3.0. Sequencing was performed with immunoSEQ multiplex PCR; in TCRdb, only in-frame clones are kept and a portion is missing. This table has around 9,700 clones, around 75% appearing once. From germline, CDR1 is KGHSH and CDR2 LQKENI. This CDR3 region has 13 residues. Trimming took off 3 bases at V and 0 bases at J, with 6 bases between the two ends. The chain uses TRBV18 and TRBJ2-7; D unclear. The source was unsorted PBMCs, collected 1.8 years before starting antiretroviral therapy. This sequence originates from a man in his forties with HIV. CDR3 residues: CASSPQSSYEQYF. The CDR3 nucleotides are TGTGCCAGCTCACCTCAGAGCTCCTACGAGCAGTACTTC. The whole variable domain, filled in from reference TRBV18 and TRBJ2-7, reads NAGVMQNPRHLVRRRGQEARLRCSPMKGHSHVYWYRQLPEEGLKFMVYLQKENIIDESGMPKERFSAEFPKEGPSILRIQQVVRGDSAAYFCASSPQSSYEQYFGPGTRLTVT.